The present entry profiles one T cell receptor beta chain with its context. These data originate in a study of radiotherapy plus CTLA-4 blockade in lung cancer. Study background: Objective responses were recorded in more than 15% of patients, with disease control recorded in 31%.

The length of the CDR3 is 14 residues. V lost 1 base to trimming and J lost 4 bases, with 10 bases between them. From germline, CDR1 is LNHNV and CDR2 YYDKDF (reference sequence). This table comes from immunoSEQ multiplex PCR, and its TCRdb copy is limited to in-frame clones, with some not included. The table includes approximately 73,000 clones, about nine tenths detected once. This receptor was identified in a human donor with non-small cell lung cancer that progressed on radiotherapy plus ipilimumab. The chain carries TRBV15 and TRBJ2-5; D gene uncertain. Sequenced here: peripheral blood, sampled from a patient treated with radiotherapy plus ipilimumab. In nucleotides, the CDR3 is TGTGCCACCAGCAGAGCGGCAAGGGTAGAGACCCAGTACTTC. It encodes CATSRAARVETQYF.